This T cell receptor beta chain was observed in a study of cytomegalovirus exposure and HLA in healthy donors. Broader study findings: As a later analysis showed, several of the most significant clusters appeared to be linked to common viral pathogens. Many donors shared some public TCRs, even though most TCR sequences were rare.

Points on this clone: The antigen is not known.

The PCR had 60 Vbeta and 13 Jbeta primers. The protocol was immunoSEQ multiplex PCR, while the TCRdb copy is restricted to in-frame clones and leaves out a portion. The sample has some 200,000 clones; approximately 80% are singletons. The TCR sequence derives from a man aged 45-60 years in good health and CMV-seronegative. Sequenced material: PBMCs.

The CDR3 is CASSEGLRTGGYTF. The CDR3 nucleotides read TGTGCCAGCAGTGAAGGGCTCAGGACTGGGGGCTACACCTTC. The rearrangement uses TRBV6-5 and TRBJ1-2; unclear D gene. This CDR3 has 14 amino acids. Germline CDR1 is MNHEY and CDR2 is SVGAGI. V shed 5 bases and J shed 8 bases, with 18 bases lying between them.